The next 15 T cell receptor beta chains were all read from a single sample in a study of T cell responses to AZD1222 COVID-19 vaccine. TCRdb keeps only in-frame clones here, not all; method: immunoSEQ multiplex PCR. The data contain some 110,000 clones, 75% to 90% of them singletons. The input for sequencing was peripheral blood, taken on day 0 of MenACWY control vaccination. These receptors came from an adult in good health.

The chain recombines TRBV18 with TRBJ2-1, with no clear D. The V gene's germline CDR1 is KGHSH and CDR2 LQKENI. The CDR3 has 14 amino acids. Between the trimmed V and J ends, which lost 3 bases and 10 bases, there was a span of 16 bases. The CDR3 DNA reads as TGTGCCAGCTCACCCAACCCGGGTCAAAGGGAGCAGTTCTTC. Residues: CASSPNPGQREQFF.

The V and J genes are TRBV7-8 and TRBJ1-2, with D unclear. Trimming pared 5 bases from V and 7 bases from J, leaving 11 bases between. Germline values: CDR1 SGHVS, CDR2 FQNEAQ. CDR3 length: 12 residues. CDR3 DNA sequence: TGTGCCAGCAGCCCGGCACTTGGTGGCTACACCTTC. It encodes CASSPALGGYTF.

The V call is TRBV7-6, the J call TRBJ1-3, with 8 positions matching TRBD1. The junction had 10 bases not matched to a gene; V was cut back by 1 base and J by 8 bases. The germline V gene has CDR1 SGHVS and CDR2 FNYEAQ. This CDR3 region has 16 residues. The CDR3 spells CASSLEDRASWDTIYF. The CDR3 bases are TGTGCCAGCAGCTTAGAGGACAGGGCGTCTTGGGACACCATATATTTT. The full variable domain, in which reference TRBV7-6 and TRBJ1-3 provide the parts outside the CDR3, is GAGVSQSPRYKVTKRGQDVALRCDPISGHVSLYWYRQALGQGPEFLTYFNYEAQQDKSGLPNDRFSAERPEGSISTLTIQRTEQRDSAMYRCASSLEDRASWDTIYFGEGSWLTVV.

This rearrangement joins TRBV4-2 to TRBJ2-3; TRBD2 might be the D (5 bases). This CDR3 spans 13 amino acids. Germline CDR1 reads LGHNA; CDR2 reads YNFKEQ. V lost 1 base, J lost 6 bases, and 8 bases lay in between. CDR3 DNA sequence: TGTGCCAGCAGCCAAGGGTCGGGGGATACGCAGTATTTT. Its translation: CASSQGSGDTQYF.

The chain uses TRBV2 and TRBJ1-4, with D perhaps TRBD1 (5 bases). V was pared by 5 bases and J by 10 bases, with 17 bases between. This CDR3 has 14 residues. Germline V gives CDR1 SNHLY, CDR2 FYNNEI. The CDR3 coding sequence is TGTGCCAGCAGTCTTGACAGAACCGGAGGAAAACTGTTTTTT. It yields the protein CASSLDRTGGKLFF.

The table lists this clone with a count of one. The V call is TRBV18, the J call TRBJ2-3; D unclear. This CDR3 region has 14 residues. Germline V gene sequence: CDR1 KGHSH, CDR2 LQKENI. The V and J ends lost 3 bases and 2 bases respectively, with 9 bases between them. The CDR3 DNA reads TGTGCCAGCTCACCTGATGTGGTCACAGATACGCAGTATTTT. This gives the protein CASSPDVVTDTQYF.

The chain carries TRBV3-1 (or the pseudogene TRBV3-2) and TRBJ2-7, with TRBD2 matching over 14 bases. The junction had 9 bases not matched to a gene; V was cut back by 4 bases and J by 7 bases. The length of the CDR3 is 16 residues. Looked up from germline, CDR1 is LGHDT and CDR2 is YNNKEL (reference sequence). The CDR3 DNA follows: TGTGCCAGCAGCCTTCAGGGACTAGCGGGGGCACGGGAGCAGTACTTC. The encoded protein is CASSLQGLAGAREQYF.

The rearrangement links TRBV4-3 to TRBJ1-1; D call uncertain. Germline CDR1 reads LGHNA; CDR2 reads YSLEER. V was cut by 0 bases and J by 3 bases, with 14 bases left in between. This CDR3 is 16 amino acids long. CDR3 sequence: CASSQDRRQSYTEAFF. CDR3 sequence (DNA): TGCGCCAGCAGCCAAGATAGGAGGCAGAGCTACACTGAAGCTTTCTTT.

The CDR3 spells CATSDPTGTIYGYTF. CDR3 bases: TGTGCCACCAGTGATCCCACCGGGACAATCTATGGCTACACCTTC. The rearrangement links TRBV24-1 to TRBJ1-2; D is perhaps TRBD1 (6 bases). Per the germline V gene, CDR1 is KGHDR and CDR2 is SFDVKD. The CDR3 is 15 residues long. The V and J ends lost 3 bases and 4 bases respectively, with 14 bases between them.

The rearrangement joins TRBV18 to TRBJ1-1; D perhaps matches TRBD1 (6 bases). Trimming removed 4 bases from V and 0 bases from J, with 9 bases in between. The CDR3 is 14 amino acids. Germline V gives CDR1 KGHSH, CDR2 LQKENI. The CDR3, as DNA: TGTGCCAGCTCACTTGGACAGATGAACACTGAAGCTTTCTTT. This sequence encodes CASSLGQMNTEAFF.

The chain joins TRBV7-3 to TRBJ2-2, with 8 bases matching TRBD2. The germline V gene encodes CDR1 SGHTA and CDR2 FQGTGA. This CDR3 has 14 amino acids. J gave up 1 base and V 6 bases, and 1 base lay outside the gene matches. The CDR3 DNA follows: TGTGCCAGCAGTAGCGGGGTGAACACCGGGGAGCTGTTTTTT. It encodes CASSSGVNTGELFF.

The chain links TRBV19 to TRBJ1-6, with a possible D match to TRBD1 (5 bases). CDR1 LNHDA and CDR2 SQIVND come from the germline V gene (reference sequence). V was shortened by 3 bases and J by 0 bases, with 12 bases between the two germline ends. The CDR3 extends over 17 amino acids. CDR3 protein: CASSIERQSSYNSPLHF. The CDR3 nucleotides are TGTGCCAGTAGTATCGAGAGACAGAGCTCCTATAATTCACCCCTCCACTTT.

A single count supports this clone. V usage is TRBV28 and J usage is TRBJ1-5; TRBD1 matches 7 bases. V was pared by 1 base and J by 4 bases, with 10 bases of the junction left unmatched. CDR1 is MDHEN, CDR2 SYDVKM, per germline. The CDR3 is made up of 17 amino acids. CDR3 protein: CASSLSPFRGVNQPQHF. Written as DNA, the CDR3 is TGTGCCAGCAGTTTATCTCCGTTCAGGGGGGTAAATCAGCCCCAGCATTTT. Full variable domain (outside the CDR3, taken from reference TRBV28 and TRBJ1-5): DVKVTQSSRYLVKRTGEKVFLECVQDMDHENMFWYRQDPGLGLRLIYFSYDVKMKEKGDIPEGYSVSREKKERFSLILESASTNQTSMYLCASSLSPFRGVNQPQHFGDGTRLSIL.

The J gene is TRBJ1-2, the V gene TRBV19; no clear D gene. Germline assignment: CDR1 LNHDA and CDR2 SQIVND (reference sequence). The CDR3 covers 12 residues. The V gene lost 3 bases and the J gene lost 10 bases, with 12 bases spanning the gap. CDR3 in DNA: TGTGCCAGTAGTATGGGGTGGGAGCCCTACACCTTC. Its translation: CASSMGWEPYTF.

J is TRBJ2-5 and V is TRBV7-3; no definite D call. The CDR3 consists of 13 residues. In germline, CDR1 is SGHTA, CDR2 FQGTGA. The germline V and J ends were trimmed by 5 bases and 3 bases, with 10 bases remaining between them. CDR3 DNA sequence: TGTGCCAGCAGCACCGACAACGAAGAGACCCAGTACTTC. It codes for CASSTDNEETQYF.